The clone carrying this TCR beta chain has more than one count but fewer than ten. The sample originates from a study of blood T cell repertoires in COVID-19. The overall study: Acute-phase and convalescent COVID-19 samples originated in the United States, Italy and Spain. PBMCs, B-cell-depleted T cells, or T cells provided the cDNA or gDNA that made up the material.

V was pared by 0 bases and J by 6 bases, with 3 bases of the junction left unmatched. This CDR3 spans 13 amino acids. Germline V CDR1 and CDR2: SGDLS, YYNGEE. TCRdb keeps only in-frame clones here, not all; method: immunoSEQ multiplex PCR. The repertoire holds approximately 89,000 clones, approximately 72% seen once, with roughly a quarter in the top ten. The clonotype comes from a man in his 70s with acute or convalescent COVID-19. Sequencing input: peripheral blood. V gene TRBV9 combines with J gene TRBJ2-7; the match to TRBD1 covers 7 bases. CDR3 sequence (DNA): TGTGCCAGCAGCGTAGGGGACAGTCGCGAGCAGTACTTC. Residues: CASSVGDSREQYF.